The next 31 T cell receptor beta chains were all read from a single sample in a study of shared clonotypes between healthy human individuals. Sequencing used immunoSEQ multiplex PCR; TCRdb keeps in-frame clones, though not all of them. The sample consists of roughly 2,300,000 clones, 85% to 95% of them appearing once. Sequencing was performed on naive CD4+ T cells from PBMCs. Subset denoted: CD45RA+ positively selected. The origin of the receptors is a man aged 18 to 29 in good health. Some clones in this sample may be carry-over from other donors' samples.

CDR3 loop: CATSRMTGSEKLFF. CDR3 nucleotide sequence: TGTGCCACCAGCAGGATGACAGGTTCCGAAAAACTGTTTTTT. The chain carries TRBV15 and TRBJ1-4; possible D gene TRBD1, 6 bases. Trimming stripped 3 bases from V and 8 bases from J, with 13 bases between. The CDR3 extends over 14 amino acids. The germline V gene encodes CDR1 LNHNV and CDR2 YYDKDF (reference sequence).

The chain has TRBV2 and TRBJ2-3, with TRBD2 matching 8 bases. Germline V CDR1 and CDR2: SNHLY, FYNNEI. The CDR3 consists of 16 residues. The ends lost 5 bases at V and 1 base at J; junction bases unmatched: 8. CDR3 amino acids: CASSRGLVLGTDTQYF. In DNA form, the CDR3 reads TGTGCCAGCAGTAGGGGACTAGTCCTGGGCACAGATACGCAGTATTTT.

The chain combines TRBV5-4 with TRBJ2-1, with D unresolved. V was trimmed by 4 bases and J by 9 bases, leaving 14 bases between them. CDR1 SGHNT and CDR2 YYREEE come from the germline V gene (reference sequence). This CDR3 is built from 13 residues. CDR3 sequence reads: CASSRRATGEQFF. CDR3 sequence (DNA): TGTGCCAGCAGCAGAAGGGCTACTGGTGAGCAGTTCTTC.

A word on this clone: Within the sample, other DNA sequences also encode this same CDR3. This sequence joins TRBV30 and TRBJ1-2; D not certain. The CDR3 is 13 residues long. From germline, CDR1 is GTSNPN and CDR2 SVGIG (reference sequence). V shed 0 bases and J shed 2 bases, with 7 bases lying between them. The DNA of the CDR3 is TGTGCCTGGAGTGTCTCTCGGAACTATGGCTACACCTTC. As protein: CAWSVSRNYGYTF. The full variable domain, in which reference TRBV30 and TRBJ1-2 provide the parts outside the CDR3, is SQTIHQWPATLVQPVGSPLSLECTVEGTSNPNLYWYRQAAGRGLQLLFYSVGIGQISSEVPQNLSASRPQDRQFILSSKKLLLSDSGFYLCAWSVSRNYGYTFGSGTRLTVV.

In this sample, this clone turned up once. In the same sample, other DNA sequences code for this CDR3. The chain employs TRBV5-4 and TRBJ2-6; the D is unclear. Trimming stripped 0 bases from V and 0 bases from J, with 7 bases between. Germline CDR1 is SGHNT and CDR2 is YYREEE (reference sequence). The CDR3 length is 16 residues. The CDR3 sequence is CASSLVSGSGANVLTF. CDR3 nucleotides: TGTGCCAGCAGCTTGGTTTCAGGCTCTGGGGCCAACGTCCTGACTTTC.

The V gene is TRBV6-6, the J gene TRBJ2-7; tentative D call: TRBD2 (5 bases). The V gene's germline CDR1 is MNHNY and CDR2 SVGAGI (reference sequence). This CDR3 has 15 amino acids. Trimming cost V 0 bases and J 0 bases, with 9 bases left between them. CDR3 sequence reads: CASSYSGVGSYEQYF. The CDR3 DNA reads as TGTGCCAGCAGTTACTCCGGGGTTGGCTCCTACGAGCAGTACTTC.

The chain uses TRBV27 and TRBJ2-3, with 10 bases fitting TRBD1. After removal of 7 bases from V and 2 bases from J, the junction contained 3 bases not matched to a gene. The length of the CDR3 is 14 residues. Germline V gene data show CDR1 as MNHEY and CDR2 as SMNVEV (reference sequence). The CDR3 DNA is TGTGCCAGCAAGACAGGGGGCCTCACAGATACGCAGTATTTT. This translates into CASKTGGLTDTQYF.

Turning to this clone: Distinct nucleotide sequences in the sample also encode this CDR3. The rearrangement joins TRBV5-1 to TRBJ2-5, with a possible D match to TRBD2 (6 bases). The CDR3 is 14 residues long. V was shortened by 5 bases and J by 3 bases, with 14 bases between the two germline ends. From germline, CDR1 is SGHRS and CDR2 YFSETQ. The DNA of the CDR3 is TGCGCCAGCAGTTTCGGGGGAACGGAAGAGACCCAGTACTTC. Translation: CASSFGGTEETQYF.

With respect to this clone: The sample carries other DNA sequences with the same CDR3. The chain uses TRBV9 and TRBJ2-3; 12 bases are shared with TRBD2. Trimming at V came to 0 bases and at J to 6 bases, leaving 2 bases not matched to a gene. CDR3 length equals 15 residues. Germline assignment: CDR1 SGDLS and CDR2 YYNGEE. CDR3 nucleotides: TGTGCCAGCAGCGTAGGACTAGCGGGAGCTGATACGCAGTATTTT. It specifies CASSVGLAGADTQYF.

As regards this clone: This specimen includes other DNA sequences encoding the same CDR3. This chain links TRBV5-1 with TRBJ2-5; tentatively, D is TRBD2 (5 bases). From germline, CDR1 is SGHRS and CDR2 YFSETQ. The V and J ends lost 3 bases and 2 bases respectively, with 11 bases between them. The CDR3 contains 14 residues. The CDR3 nucleotides are TGCGCCAGCAGCTCGGGAACAACTCAAGAGACCCAGTACTTC. Protein sequence: CASSSGTTQETQYF. Combining the CDR3 with reference TRBV5-1 and TRBJ2-5 gives the whole variable domain KAGVTQTPRYLIKTRGQQVTLSCSPISGHRSVSWYQQTPGQGLQFLFEYFSETQRNKGNFPGRFSGRQFSNSRSEMNVSTLELGDSALYLCASSSGTTQETQYFGPGTRLLVL.

As concerns this clone: Distinct nucleotide sequences in the sample also encode this CDR3. The chain recombines TRBV5-1 with TRBJ2-5, with 8 bases aligning to TRBD2. This CDR3 has 12 residues. The germline CDR1 and CDR2 sequences are SGHRS and YFSETQ. The CDR3 DNA sequence: TGCGCAAGTAGCGGGGACCAAGAGACCCAGTACTTC. Its translation: CASSGDQETQYF. Filled out from reference TRBV5-1 and TRBJ2-5, the complete variable domain reads KAGVTQTPRYLIKTRGQQVTLSCSPISGHRSVSWYQQTPGQGLQFLFEYFSETQRNKGNFPGRFSGRQFSNSRSEMNVSTLELGDSALYLCASSGDQETQYFGPGTRLLVL.

V and J are TRBV9 and TRBJ2-5, with D perhaps being TRBD1 or TRBD2 (5 bases each). The CDR3 is 14 amino acids. Germline V gene data show CDR1 as SGDLS and CDR2 as YYNGEE. V lost 3 bases and J lost 1, with 10 bases in between. In DNA, the CDR3 is TGTGCCAGCAGCGACCCAGGGAGCCAAGAGACCCAGTACTTC. Protein: CASSDPGSQETQYF.

This clone showed up just once. Other DNA sequences from this sample encode an identical CDR3 as well. The rearrangement uses TRBV29-1 and TRBJ2-3; D remains unclear. The germline V gene has CDR1 SQVTM and CDR2 ANQGSEA. V was trimmed by 2 bases and J by 4 bases, leaving 4 bases between them. The length of the CDR3 is 11 residues. The CDR3 loop is CSVEPADTQYF. CDR3 bases: TGCAGCGTTGAACCGGCAGATACGCAGTATTTT.

In regard to this clone: This sample also contains other DNA sequences that code for the same CDR3. The chain employs TRBV7-8 and TRBJ1-1; D not resolved. V gave up 0 bases and J gave up 1 base, with 6 bases separating them. The CDR3 has 14 amino acids. The germline V gene encodes CDR1 SGHVS and CDR2 FQNEAQ. The CDR3 loop is CASSLAAGNTEAFF. The CDR3 DNA sequence: TGTGCCAGCAGCTTAGCGGCAGGGAACACTGAAGCTTTCTTT.

This chain links TRBV5-4 with TRBJ2-1; D perhaps matches TRBD1 (5 bases). Germline V gene data show CDR1 as SGHNT and CDR2 as YYREEE (reference sequence). The length of the CDR3 is 16 residues. V lost 6 bases, J lost 0 bases, and 16 bases lay in between. In DNA form, the CDR3 reads TGTGCCAGCAACGTACACAGGCCAAACTCCTACAATGAGCAGTTCTTC. Translated: CASNVHRPNSYNEQFF. Using reference TRBV5-4 and TRBJ2-1 for the parts outside the CDR3, the full variable domain is ETGVTQSPTHLIKTRGQQVTLRCSSQSGHNTVSWYQQALGQGPQFIFQYYREEENGRGNFPPRFSGLQFPNYSSELNVNALELDDSALYLCASNVHRPNSYNEQFFGPGTRLTVL.

The chain recombines TRBV19 with TRBJ1-5, with D perhaps matching TRBD1 (6 bases). Germline loops: CDR1 LNHDA, CDR2 SQIVND (reference sequence). The CDR3 runs 12 residues. The germline V and J ends were trimmed by 8 bases and 6 bases, with 11 bases remaining between them. The CDR3: CASAKGGQPQHF. DNA for the CDR3: TGTGCCAGTGCAAAGGGGGGTCAGCCCCAGCATTTT. The full variable domain, completed using reference TRBV19 and TRBJ1-5, is DGGITQSPKYLFRKEGQNVTLSCEQNLNHDAMYWYRQDPGQGLRLIYYSQIVNDFQKGDIAEGYSVSREKKESFPLTVTSAQKNPTAFYLCASAKGGQPQHFGDGTRLSIL.

V is TRBV10-1 and J is TRBJ2-3, with TRBD2 as a possible D gene (6 bases). CDR1 and CDR2 from the germline V gene are WNHNN and SYGVQD (reference sequence). The CDR3 is 15 residues long. V lost 3 bases, J lost 2 bases, and 12 bases lay in between. CDR3 residues: CASSDPGDPTDTQYF. The CDR3 coding sequence is TGCGCCAGCAGTGATCCGGGAGACCCCACAGATACGCAGTATTTT.

The chain combines TRBV28 with TRBJ1-1; TRBD1 matches 9 bases. The trim removed 8 bases at V and 9 bases at J, leaving 19 bases unmatched. Looked up from germline, CDR1 is MDHEN and CDR2 is SYDVKM. The CDR3 has 16 amino acids. As DNA, the CDR3 is TGTGCCAGCTTGTACAATCCCGGGACAGGGAATCGAAAAGCTTTCTTT. This encodes CASLYNPGTGNRKAFF.

This chain joins TRBV5-8 and TRBJ1-2; TRBD1 matches 10 bases. V shed 4 bases, J shed 4 bases, and the junction held 7 bases outside the gene matches. CDR3 length equals 15 residues. CDR1 is SGHTS and CDR2 is YDEGEE in the germline V gene. CDR3 bases: TGTGCCAGCAGCCTGACAGGGGGCGGGGGCTATGGCTACACCTTC. Translation: CASSLTGGGGYGYTF. Looking up the rest from reference TRBV5-8 and TRBJ1-2 gives the full variable domain: EAGVTQSPTHLIKTRGQQATLRCSPISGHTSVYWYQQALGLGLQFLLWYDEGEERNRGNFPPRFSGRQFPNYSSELNVNALELEDSALYLCASSLTGGGGYGYTFGSGTRLTVV.

V usage is TRBV5-1 and J usage is TRBJ2-1; 10 bases fit TRBD2. V lost 2 bases and J lost 7; bases outside the gene matches: 6. Germline CDR1 SGHRS, CDR2 YFSETQ. The CDR3 is 15 residues long. The CDR3 loop reads CASSFLAGVRNEQFF. As DNA, the CDR3 is TGCGCCAGCAGCTTCCTAGCGGGAGTGAGAAATGAGCAGTTCTTC.

The chain couples TRBV15 to TRBJ2-7; D not resolved. Per germline, CDR1 LNHNV and CDR2 YYDKDF (reference sequence). CDR3 length equals 15 residues. Deletions cut 5 bases from V and 3 bases from J, with 17 bases between. The CDR3 nucleotides read TGTGCCACCAGCCCGCGACCCGAAGGTTACTACGAGCAGTACTTC. Its protein is CATSPRPEGYYEQYF.

The rearrangement links TRBV18 to TRBJ2-1; 7 positions match TRBD2. The trim removed 2 bases at V and 7 bases at J, leaving 5 bases unmatched. Germline CDR1 KGHSH, CDR2 LQKENI. CDR3 length: 14 residues. The CDR3, as DNA: TGTGCCAGCTCACCAAGCGGGACCCCAAATGAGCAGTTCTTC. This codes for CASSPSGTPNEQFF.

J is TRBJ1-2 and V is TRBV28, with 8 bases lining up with TRBD1. Per germline, CDR1 MDHEN and CDR2 SYDVKM. This CDR3 comprises 13 residues. The V and J ends lost 6 bases and 8 bases, in that order; junction bases with no gene match: 8. The DNA of the CDR3 is TGTGCCAGCAGAACGACAGGGGTAGTGGGCTACACCTTC. Its translation is CASRTTGVVGYTF.

The chain carries TRBV29-1 and TRBJ1-2, with no clear D. CDR1 and CDR2 from the germline V gene are SQVTM and ANQGSEA. This CDR3 has 13 residues. The CDR3 region is CATDSLSNYGYTF. The DNA of the CDR3 is TGCGCCACGGACTCTCTTTCTAACTATGGCTACACCTTC.

V usage is TRBV25-1 and J usage is TRBJ1-2; no clear D gene. Trimming cost V 1 base and J 6 bases, with 6 bases left between them. CDR3 length: 12 amino acids. Germline lookup yields CDR1 MGHDK and CDR2 SYGVNS. Here the CDR3 reads CASSEFGDGYTF. CDR3 DNA sequence: TGTGCCAGCAGTGAATTTGGGGATGGCTACACCTTC.

The chain carries TRBV7-9 and TRBJ2-3; the D gene could be TRBD1 or TRBD2 (5 bases each). Germline V gene data show CDR1 as SEHNR and CDR2 as FQNEAQ (reference sequence). Trimming took off 5 bases at V and 3 bases at J, with 18 bases between the two ends. This CDR3 region has 16 residues. CDR3 residues: CASSGTFRGTTDTQYF. In DNA, the CDR3 is TGTGCCAGCAGCGGGACCTTCCGCGGAACAACAGATACGCAGTATTTT. The full variable domain, its missing parts supplied by reference TRBV7-9 and TRBJ2-3, is DTGVSQNPRHKITKRGQNVTFRCDPISEHNRLYWYRQTLGQGPEFLTYFQNEAQLEKSRLLSDRFSAERPKGSFSTLEIQRTEQGDSAMYLCASSGTFRGTTDTQYFGPGTRLTVL.

The J gene is TRBJ1-2, the V gene TRBV7-8; D possibly corresponds to TRBD1 (6 bases). The CDR3 has 14 amino acids. Trimming removed 1 base at V and 4 bases at J, with 10 bases between. Germline V lookup: CDR1 SGHVS, CDR2 FQNEAQ. In DNA, the CDR3 is TGTGCCAGCAGCTTAGGGGGGCGGGTCTATGGCTACACCTTC. Its translation: CASSLGGRVYGYTF.

The J gene is TRBJ1-4, the V gene TRBV2; TRBD1 agrees at 9 bases. V lost 3 bases to trimming and J lost 6 bases; unmatched junction nucleotides: 5. Germline V CDR1 and CDR2: SNHLY, FYNNEI. This CDR3 comprises 15 residues. The CDR3 here is CASSDPTGGYEKLFF. CDR3 nucleotides: TGTGCCAGCAGTGATCCGACAGGGGGTTATGAAAAACTGTTTTTT.

This chain uses TRBV6-5 with TRBJ2-7; D gene unclear. Germline V lookup: CDR1 MNHEY, CDR2 SVGAGI. Deletions cut 0 bases from V and 5 bases from J, with 11 bases between. The CDR3 runs 14 residues. The CDR3 protein is CASSYSPVENEQYF. The DNA for the CDR3 is TGTGCCAGCAGTTACTCGCCAGTGGAGAACGAGCAGTACTTC.

The chain is built from TRBV10-3 and TRBJ2-1; 9 bases map to TRBD2. CDR3 length equals 15 residues. In germline, CDR1 is ENHRY, CDR2 SYGVKD. With 0 bases clipped from V and 10 bases from J, the junction kept 7 bases outside the gene matches. The CDR3 coding sequence is TGTGCCATCAGTGAGTCGACTCGGCTAGCGGGAGAGCAGTTCTTC. Amino acids: CAISESTRLAGEQFF.

The chain carries TRBV7-2 and TRBJ2-1, with 8 bases that match TRBD2. The CDR3 totals 15 residues. J gave up 9 bases and V 2 bases, and 9 bases lay outside the gene matches. The germline gives CDR1 SGHTA, CDR2 FQGNSA. The CDR3 sequence is CASSLTPRGEGEQFF. The CDR3 DNA follows: TGTGCCAGCAGCTTAACCCCGCGGGGGGAGGGTGAGCAGTTCTTC.